The 15 T cell receptor beta chains presented below share a single source sample, sequenced in a study of blood T cells in healthy people across ages. A second PCR of 7 to 11 cycles used a sample-barcoded 5' primer and a J-beta primer mix. Via MiXCR, TCRdb re-called the 5' RACE reads, giving one row per CDR3 protein. The data contain 910,000 or so distinct CDR3 sequences, roughly 51% of them singletons. Sequencing used blood. Receptors were obtained from a woman in her sixties or seventies in good health.

This clonotype was seen many times. The genes are TRBV2 and TRBJ1-1; 8 positions match TRBD1. Germline-derived CDR1 and CDR2 are SNHLY and FYNNEI. This CDR3 is 13 amino acids long. J gave up 1 base and V 11 bases, and 6 bases lay outside the gene matches. This CDR3 reads CAGQGVGNTEAFF. The CDR3 region has the DNA TGTGCCGGACAGGGCGTCGGGAACACTGAAGCTTTCTTT.

V and J are TRBV10-3 and TRBJ2-1; no reliable D call. V shed 6 bases and J shed 7 bases, with 10 bases lying between them. This CDR3 spans 12 amino acids. CDR1 ENHRY and CDR2 SYGVKD come from the germline V gene. The CDR3, as DNA: TGTGCCATCAGAGATGGCGGAAATGAGCAGTTCTTC. Translation: CAIRDGGNEQFF.

The gene calls are TRBV4-1 and TRBJ2-3, with D uncertain. The germline V gene has CDR1 MGHRA and CDR2 YSYEKL. The germline V and J ends were trimmed by 0 bases and 2 bases, with 9 bases remaining between them. CDR3 length: 15 amino acids. Here the CDR3 reads CASSQELGVTDTQYF. DNA of the CDR3: TGCGCCAGCAGCCAAGAGCTTGGGGTCACAGATACGCAGTATTTT.

The chain combines TRBV25-1 with TRBJ2-3, with 9 bases identical to TRBD2. The CDR3 contains 17 residues. Unmatched junction bases numbered 8, after V lost 1 base and J lost 3 bases. CDR1 and CDR2 from the germline V gene are MGHDK and SYGVNS. The DNA for the CDR3 is TGTGCCAGCAGTGAATGGTGGATAGCGGGAGCTACAGATACGCAGTATTTT. Its protein product is CASSEWWIAGATDTQYF.

This clonotype was seen only a few times. This sequence joins TRBV6-5 and TRBJ1-5; possible D gene TRBD1, 6 bases. Deletions cut 6 bases from V and 0 bases from J, with 15 bases between. The CDR3 consists of 16 residues. Germline values: CDR1 MNHEY, CDR2 SVGAGI. The CDR3 DNA sequence: TGTGCCAGCAGCACCGGGACACCTTATAGCAATCAGCCCCAGCATTTT. Its protein is CASSTGTPYSNQPQHF.

The chain uses TRBV20-1 and TRBJ2-7; TRBD2 matches at 8 bases. The CDR3 totals 12 residues. Trimming removed 3 bases from V and 5 bases from J; junction bases left unmatched: 3. Germline CDR1 and CDR2: DFQATT and SNEGSKA (reference sequence). CDR3 amino acids: CSARTSADEQYF. The CDR3 bases are TGCAGTGCTAGGACTAGCGCTGACGAGCAGTACTTC.

This CDR3 is CSLLALESYEQYF. As DNA, the CDR3 is TGCAGCCTATTAGCCCTGGAATCCTACGAGCAGTACTTC. This chain joins TRBV20-1 and TRBJ2-7; D is uncertain. Germline lookup yields CDR1 DFQATT and CDR2 SNEGSKA (reference sequence). The CDR3 totals 13 residues.

This clonotype was seen a few times. CDR3 loop: CASSPAGGPGWTQYF. The DNA of the CDR3 is TGTGCCAGCTCACCAGCGGGAGGGCCCGGATGGACCCAGTACTTC. The chain recombines TRBV18 with TRBJ2-7; 9 bases are a match to TRBD2. TRBJ2-5 explains the end of the DNA better; the J call may be wrong. The V gene's germline CDR1 is KGHSH and CDR2 LQKENI. CDR3 size: 15 residues.

The chain carries TRBV27 and TRBJ2-3; D is perhaps TRBD1 (6 bases). CDR3 length: 13 residues. Between the trimmed V and J ends, which lost 6 bases and 3 bases, there was a span of 10 bases. From germline, CDR1 is MNHEY and CDR2 SMNVEV (reference sequence). CDR3 sequence (DNA): TGTGCCAGCAGACTAACAGGGACAGATACGCAGTATTTT. It encodes CASRLTGTDTQYF.

The chain uses TRBV6-2 or TRBV6-3 and TRBJ2-3; D is possibly TRBD2 (6 bases). V shed 8 bases and J shed 2 bases, with 17 bases lying between them. Germline V CDR1 and CDR2: MNHEY, SVGEGT. This CDR3 is 15 amino acids long. This chain's CDR3 is CASQAGGTYTDTQYF. CDR3 DNA: TGTGCCAGCCAGGCCGGCGGGACTTACACAGATACGCAGTATTTT.

V is TRBV6-2 or TRBV6-3 and J is TRBJ2-5; D may be TRBD2 (5 bases). Trimming took off 6 bases at V and 3 bases at J, with 14 bases between the two ends. The length of the CDR3 is 14 residues. Per germline, CDR1 MNHEY and CDR2 SVGEGT. The CDR3 is CASRQPGREETQYF. For the CDR3, the DNA is TGTGCCAGCAGACAGCCGGGGAGAGAAGAGACCCAGTACTTC.

The gene calls are TRBV15 and TRBJ1-5; D gene ambiguous. The CDR3 is 14 amino acids. V lost 0 bases to trimming and J lost 7 bases, with 10 bases between them. CDR1 is LNHNV, CDR2 YYDKDF, per germline (reference sequence). DNA of the CDR3: TGTGCCACCAGCAGAGATCTCTCCAACCAGCCCCAGCATTTT. It specifies CATSRDLSNQPQHF.

The chain recombines TRBV9 with TRBJ2-3; the match to TRBD2 covers 8 bases. Trimming removed 4 bases from V and 0 bases from J; junction bases left unmatched: 16. This CDR3 contains 19 residues. Germline V gene sequence: CDR1 SGDLS, CDR2 YYNGEE. The CDR3 here is CASSPPPSRVAGSTDTQYF. As DNA, the CDR3 is TGTGCCAGCAGCCCCCCACCCTCCCGGGTAGCGGGGAGCACAGATACGCAGTATTTT.

The chain is built from TRBV10-3 and TRBJ2-7; D is uncertain. Trimming left V 0 bases short and J 2 bases short, with 8 bases between. The CDR3 length is 14 residues. Germline CDR1 ENHRY, CDR2 SYGVKD. CDR3: CAISESTQTYEQYF. CDR3 nucleotides: TGTGCCATCAGTGAGTCGACTCAAACCTACGAGCAGTACTTC.

The chain couples TRBV2 to TRBJ2-7, with no clear D. There are 14 residues in the CDR3. Germline V CDR1 and CDR2: SNHLY, FYNNEI. The V and J ends lost 6 bases and 4 bases respectively, with 16 bases between them. The CDR3 sequence is CASSRRPTGYEQYF. CDR3 bases: TGTGCCAGCAGCCGCCGACCAACTGGGTACGAGCAGTACTTC.